These 25 T cell receptor beta chains came from one sample sequenced in a study of regulatory T cells in long-lasting Graves disease. Indicated time point: newly diagnosed GD, antithyroid drugs for less than 3 months. Isolated PBMC RNA provided the starting material for the TCR library. TCR beta libraries were built with iRepertoire HTBI primers and Arm-PCR of CDR3 regions. TCRdb independently ran MiXCR on the multiplex PCR reads; one entry per CDR3 protein. The sample includes 360,000 or so distinct CDR3 sequences, 15% to 20% of them seen just once. Another study also made use of these data, one on T cells in Graves' hyperthyroidism and ophthalmopathy.

The source was peripheral blood mononuclear cells (PBMCs), collected at new diagnosis, from a patient treated with antithyroid drugs. Receptors originate from a young woman with Graves disease.

Many counts were recorded for this clonotype. The chain uses TRBV3-1 and TRBJ2-1; the D is unclear. The germline V gene encodes CDR1 LGHDT and CDR2 YNNKEL (reference sequence). The CDR3 contains 15 residues. V dropped 1 base and J dropped 11 bases, with 18 bases sitting between them. CDR3 amino acids: CASSQGGSSYGKQFF. CDR3 nucleotide sequence: TGTGCCAGCAGCCAAGGAGGCAGCTCTTATGGGAAGCAGTTCTTC.

This clonotype appeared many times. V and J are TRBV12-3 or TRBV12-4 and TRBJ2-7, with 12 nucleotides matching TRBD2. This CDR3 is 17 amino acids long. Trimming at V came to 3 bases and at J to 0 bases, leaving 6 bases not matched to a gene. This CDR3 reads CASSLRTSGDSSYEQYF. In DNA, the CDR3 is TGTGCCAGCAGTTTGCGGACTAGCGGGGACAGCTCCTACGAGCAGTACTTC.

V and J are TRBV19 and TRBJ2-7, with 8 bases aligning to TRBD2. This CDR3 has 16 amino acids. Germline trimming cut 5 bases from V and 0 bases from J; bases unmatched to any gene: 9. Germline V lookup: CDR1 LNHDA, CDR2 SQIVND (reference sequence). CDR3 region: CASSGSASGSSYEQYF. CDR3 in DNA: TGTGCCAGTAGTGGTAGTGCAAGCGGGAGCTCCTACGAGCAGTACTTC.

This clonotype has a count of ten or more. This chain joins TRBV28 and TRBJ2-3; 12 bases fit TRBD1. CDR3 length equals 17 residues. The ends lost 1 base at V and 5 bases at J; junction bases unmatched: 7. Germline V CDR1 and CDR2: MDHEN, SYDVKM. This CDR3 reads CASSLSPGQGAEDTQYF. CDR3 DNA: TGTGCCAGCAGTTTATCTCCGGGACAGGGGGCAGAAGATACGCAGTATTTT.

Many counts were recorded for this clonotype. The V and J genes are TRBV29-1 and TRBJ1-5; the D is unclear. This CDR3 region has 13 residues. The V end lost 0 bases, the J end lost 3 bases, and 6 bases lay between the germline ends. From germline, CDR1 is SQVTM and CDR2 ANQGSEA. CDR3 in amino acids: CSVEEGNNQPQHF. Written as DNA, the CDR3 is TGCAGCGTTGAAGAGGGGAACAATCAGCCCCAGCATTTT.

This clonotype occurred many times. Its ends do not fully match the called genes, so a read error is possible. The chain joins TRBV5-1 to TRBJ2-7; 11 bases align to TRBD2. The CDR3 runs 14 residues. Germline CDR1 SGHRS, CDR2 YFSETQ. The DNA for the CDR3 is TGTGCCAGCTCCCCTAGCGGGAGGTCCTACGAGCAGTACTTC. Protein product: CASSPSGRSYEQYF.

Details on this clonotype: A much larger clone differs from this one at a single base, so this may be a read error. The chain recombines TRBV2 with TRBJ2-5; a weak D match, TRBD2 (7 bases). CDR3 length equals 15 residues. Germline assignment: CDR1 SNHLY and CDR2 FYNNEI. CDR3: CASSSRGGNPKTQHF. In DNA, the CDR3 is TGTGCCAGCAGTTCGAGGGGGGGCAACCCCAAGACCCAGCACTTC. The variable domain in full, with the rest retrieved from reference TRBV2 and TRBJ2-5, is EPEVTQTPSHQVTQMGQEVILRCVPISNHLYFYWYRQILGQKVEFLVSFYNNEISEKSEIFDDQFSVERPDGSNFTLKIRSTKLEDSAMYFCASSSRGGNPKTQHFGPGTRLLVL.

This sequence joins TRBV7-9 and TRBJ1-3; D not resolved. Trimming cost V 5 bases and J 7 bases, with 15 bases left between them. The CDR3 sequence is 14 residues long. Germline loops: CDR1 SEHNR, CDR2 FQNEAQ (reference sequence). In DNA form, the CDR3 reads TGTGCCAGCAGCATCCCGCCGGGGTTTAACACCATATATTTT. It encodes CASSIPPGFNTIYF.

The V and J genes are TRBV5-1 and TRBJ2-7; D possibly matches TRBD1 or TRBD2 (5 bases each). The CDR3 sequence is 14 residues long. With 2 bases removed from V and 5 bases from J, the gap between germline ends came to 14 bases. Per germline, CDR1 SGHRS and CDR2 YFSETQ. This CDR3 reads CASSLRGDENEQYF. Written as DNA, the CDR3 is TGCGCCAGCAGCTTACGAGGGGATGAGAACGAGCAGTACTTC.

At least ten counts were recorded for this clonotype. V usage is TRBV3-1 and J usage is TRBJ2-1; D uncertain. Looked up from germline, CDR1 is LGHDT and CDR2 is YNNKEL (reference sequence). V was shortened by 1 base and J by 9 bases, with 7 bases between the two germline ends. The CDR3 length is 12 residues. CDR3 sequence (DNA): TGTGCCAGCAGCCAAGCGGCCGGTGAGCAGTTCTTC. Translating gives CASSQAAGEQFF.

CDR3 in DNA: TGTGCCAGCAGTTTACGGACTAGCGGGGGGCTTAAGACCCAGTACTTC. This codes for CASSLRTSGGLKTQYF. The chain carries TRBV28 and TRBJ2-5; 14 bases are shared with TRBD2. This CDR3 has 16 residues. V was pared by 2 bases and J by 6 bases, with 5 bases of the junction left unmatched. From germline, CDR1 is MDHEN and CDR2 SYDVKM.

This chain uses TRBV7-9 with TRBJ1-4; TRBD1 matches at 8 bases. Per the germline V gene, CDR1 is SEHNR and CDR2 is FQNEAQ (reference sequence). V shed 8 bases, J shed 7 bases, and the junction held 6 bases outside the gene matches. CDR3 length equals 13 residues. CDR3 in DNA: TGTGCCAGCCTCAGGGGGCAGGGTGAAAAACTGTTTTTT. Protein: CASLRGQGEKLFF.

This clonotype has a count of ten or more. This chain links TRBV7-7 with TRBJ2-1, with TRBD2 identical over 11 bases. The germline CDR1 and CDR2 sequences are SSHAT and FNYEAQ (reference sequence). The CDR3 length is 15 residues. The CDR3 sequence is CASRPGLAASNEQFF. The CDR3, as DNA: TGTGCTAGTCGGCCGGGACTAGCGGCTTCCAATGAGCAGTTCTTC.

This clonotype was counted at least ten times. This sequence joins TRBV20-1 and TRBJ1-5; D is possibly TRBD1 (5 bases). CDR3 size: 17 residues. Trimming took off 0 bases at V and 0 bases at J, with 15 bases between the two ends. Germline loops: CDR1 DFQATT, CDR2 SNEGSKA (reference sequence). CDR3 sequence reads: CSARDRSGRHSNQPQHF. For the CDR3, the DNA is TGCAGTGCTAGAGATCGCTCGGGACGTCATAGCAATCAGCCCCAGCATTTT.

The chain carries TRBV20-1 and TRBJ1-5; maybe TRBD1 (5 bases). In germline, CDR1 is DFQATT, CDR2 SNEGSKA (reference sequence). V shed 5 bases and J shed 2 bases, with 16 bases lying between them. The CDR3 covers 15 residues. The CDR3 spells CSAGIAGYGNQPQHF. The CDR3, as DNA: TGCAGTGCTGGAATCGCAGGGTATGGCAATCAGCCCCAGCATTTT.

This clonotype was observed many times. This chain links TRBV6-5 with TRBJ1-1; 7 positions match TRBD1. Germline values: CDR1 MNHEY, CDR2 SVGAGI. The CDR3 is made up of 14 amino acids. The V gene end was trimmed by 2 bases and the J gene end by 4 bases; junction bases not matched to a gene: 4. As DNA, the CDR3 is TGTGCCAGCAGTTACCCAGGGGGTGGCACTGAAGCTTTCTTT. This encodes CASSYPGGGTEAFF.

Ten or more counts support this clonotype. The genes are TRBV3-1 and TRBJ2-2, with a weak D call TRBD1 (5 bases). The CDR3 consists of 17 residues. The V end lost 3 bases, the J end lost 1 base, and 15 bases lay between the germline ends. Germline values: CDR1 LGHDT, CDR2 YNNKEL (reference sequence). The CDR3 region has the DNA TGTGCCAGCAGCCACCCCGAGGCTAGGGGGAACACCGGGGAGCTGTTTTTT. As protein: CASSHPEARGNTGELFF.

The V gene is TRBV9, the J gene TRBJ2-1; 10 bases fit TRBD2. The CDR3 has 19 residues. CDR1 is SGDLS, CDR2 YYNGEE, per germline. The trim removed 2 bases at V and 0 bases at J, leaving 11 bases unmatched. For the CDR3, the DNA is TGTGCCAGCAGCGTTAGTGTAGCGGGGGGAAAAAGCTCCTACAATGAGCAGTTCTTC. It specifies CASSVSVAGGKSSYNEQFF.

This clonotype showed up just once. The rearrangement joins TRBV6-1 to TRBJ1-5, with D hard to call. CDR1 is MNHNS, CDR2 SASEGT, per germline. The CDR3 is 15 amino acids. The ends were cut back, 10 bases at V and 0 bases at J, with 16 bases in the middle. The CDR3 sequence is CAIRGGSYSNQPQHF. Here the CDR3 DNA reads TGTGCCATCCGGGGAGGTAGTTATAGCAATCAGCCCCAGCATTTT.

This clonotype was observed at least ten times. CDR3 nucleotides: TGTGCCAGCAGACCCGGGGTAGGATTGGGTGAAGCTTTCTTT. This gives the protein CASRPGVGLGEAFF. This chain connects TRBV6-1 to TRBJ1-1; no clear D. The germline V gene encodes CDR1 MNHNS and CDR2 SASEGT. The V end was cut by 6 bases, the J end by 7 bases, with 18 bases between. CDR3 length equals 14 residues.

The chain is built from TRBV10-1 and TRBJ2-3, with a possible D match to TRBD1 (6 bases). CDR1 and CDR2 (germline): WNHNN, SYGVQD (reference sequence). The V and J ends lost 6 bases and 6 bases respectively, with 19 bases between them. The CDR3 spans 15 residues. The CDR3 is CASRWTAGTTDTQYF. The DNA for the CDR3 is TGCGCCAGCAGATGGACAGCCGGGACGACTGATACGCAGTATTTT.

In its sample, this clonotype was seen many times. CDR3 sequence reads: CASSLRDRGYQPQHF. The CDR3 DNA follows: TGTGCCAGCAGTTTAAGGGACAGGGGGTATCAGCCCCAGCATTTT. The V call is TRBV28, the J call TRBJ1-5, with 11 bases fitting TRBD1. Trimming took 2 bases from V and 5 from J; bases not matched to a gene: 2. Germline V gene sequence: CDR1 MDHEN, CDR2 SYDVKM. This CDR3 region has 15 residues.

This clonotype was detected a few times. The rearrangement links TRBV29-1 to TRBJ2-7, with 11 bases lining up with TRBD1. The J segment lost 9 bases and the V segment lost 6 bases, leaving 1 base of the junction unmatched. Per germline, CDR1 SQVTM and CDR2 ANQGSEA. The length of the CDR3 is 10 residues. DNA of the CDR3: TGCAGCGTCGGACAGGGGGCGCAGTACTTC. The encoded protein is CSVGQGAQYF.

This clonotype was seen at least ten times. The chain recombines TRBV30 with TRBJ1-1; D call uncertain. Trimming removed 4 bases from V and 1 base from J, with 7 bases in between. The V gene's germline CDR1 is GTSNPN and CDR2 SVGIG (reference sequence). The CDR3 consists of 12 residues. The CDR3 nucleotides read TGTGCCTGGAAAGGGCGGAACACTGAAGCTTTCTTT. Protein product: CAWKGRNTEAFF.

This clonotype was seen more than once but under ten times. V and J are TRBV6-2 or TRBV6-3 and TRBJ1-1; 7 positions agree with TRBD1. The V segment lost 1 base and the J segment 0 bases; nucleotides outside the gene matches: 5. Germline CDR1 is MNHEY and CDR2 is SVGEGT. The CDR3 runs 16 residues. The CDR3 sequence: CASSYWTGQLNTEAFF. The CDR3, as DNA: TGTGCCAGCAGTTACTGGACGGGACAGTTGAACACTGAAGCTTTCTTT.